This TCR beta chain was sequenced in a study of human T cells and chemical hapten exposure. The ends were cut back, 5 bases at V and 0 bases at J, with 14 bases in the middle. Germline-derived CDR1 and CDR2 are DFQATT and SNEGSKA (reference sequence). This CDR3 spans 15 amino acids. This clonotype was detected ten times or more. Described time point: patch test 3, about 24 weeks after DPC sensitization. The treatment was: therapeutic diphenylcyclopropenone sensitization with weekly scalp DPC. TCRdb re-derived calls from the RACE reads in MiXCR, one entry per CDR3 protein. The top ten clones hold 2% to 2.5% of a sample with 210,000 or so distinct CDR3 sequences, 24% of them seen once.

The sequences come from whole blood, collected in connection with sensitization to the hapten diphenylcyclopropenone (DPC). This receptor was taken from a woman in her forties with alopecia areata. Some clones in this sample may be carry-over from other donors' samples. V gene TRBV20-1 combines with J gene TRBJ1-5; D remains ambiguous. CDR3 protein: CSAFALAYSNQPQHF. In DNA form, the CDR3 reads TGCAGTGCTTTCGCCTTGGCCTATAGCAATCAGCCCCAGCATTTT.